This is a list of T cell receptor beta chains from one sample in a study of shared clonotypes between healthy human individuals. Only in-frame clones appear in the TCRdb table, and some are missing; sequencing was by immunoSEQ multiplex PCR. The sample holds some 1 million clones, 65% to 80% seen once. Material: memory CD4+ T cells sorted from blood. Source of these receptors: a man aged 18 to 30 in good health. CDR3s include the opening cysteine and the closing phenylalanine or tryptophan. Each record gives: clone size, D gene, CDR3 length, V gene, J gene, CDR3 DNA, CDR3 protein. D genes are given only for firm matches. Size tells how often a clone was seen (once, few, many) or the class of an expanded clone, and some rows leave it out.

.	TRBD1	16	TRBV18	TRBJ1-3	TGTGCCAGCTCACCATCGCAGGGGGCGACTGGAAACACCATATATTTT	CASSPSQGATGNTIYF
.	.	17	TRBV30	TRBJ2-4	TGTGCCTGGAGTGTACAGTTGGGAAAAAGCCCTTGGAACATTCAGTACTTC	CAWSVQLGKSPWNIQYF
few	TRBD1	16	TRBV4-2	TRBJ1-5	TGTGCCAGCAGCCAAAACACAGGGGTCTCCCTACAGCCCCAGCATTTT	CASSQNTGVSLQPQHF
.	.	13	TRBV5-1	TRBJ1-5	TGCGCCAGCAGCATCGACGGGCAGGGGCCCCAGCATTTT	CASSIDGQGPQHF
once	TRBD2	16	TRBV5-1	TRBJ2-5	TGCGCCAGCAGCTTGGAGTTAGCGGGGGGAGGAGAGACCCAGTACTTC	CASSLELAGGGETQYF
.	.	15	TRBV30	TRBJ2-2	TGTGCCTGGAGTGGGGGACTTGTGTTCGCCGGGGAGCTGTTTTTT	CAWSGGLVFAGELFF
.	.	17	TRBV6-1	TRBJ2-7	TGTGCCAGCAGTGACCAACTCTCTAGGACGGGTTTTTACGAGCAGTACTTC	CASSDQLSRTGFYEQYF
once	.	13	TRBV7-9	TRBJ2-7	TGTGCCAGCACCACGGACAACTCCTACGAGCAGTACTTC	CASTTDNSYEQYF
.	.	15	TRBV6-5	TRBJ1-2	TGTGCCAGCACCATACCCGGGGTTGCTAACTATGGCTACACCTTC	CASTIPGVANYGYTF
.	.	15	TRBV5-1	TRBJ1-4	TGCGCCAGCGCGGTAGGGTTAGGCACTAATGAAAAACTGTTTTTT	CASAVGLGTNEKLFF
.	.	16	TRBV6-6	TRBJ1-3	TGTGCCAGCAGTTACAGTCCAGGCGGCTCTGGAAACACCATATATTTT	CASSYSPGGSGNTIYF
once	TRBD1	14	TRBV6-5	TRBJ1-2	TGTGCCAGCAGTTACGGGACAGGGGAGGTTGGCTACACCTTC	CASSYGTGEVGYTF
.	TRBD2	12	TRBV29-1	TRBJ2-4	TGCAGCGTTTGGTCAGGGAGGGACATTCAGTACTTC	CSVWSGRDIQYF
.	.	14	TRBV7-9	TRBJ2-5	TGTGCCAGCAGCTTAGCGGAACTACAAGAGACCCAGTACTTC	CASSLAELQETQYF
.	.	14	TRBV5-1	TRBJ1-1	TGCGCCAGCAGCTTGCAGGGGTCCAACACTGAAGCTTTCTTT	CASSLQGSNTEAFF
.	.	16	TRBV6-1	TRBJ1-5	TGTGCCAGCAGTGAAGGGTATGGCTATAGCAATCAGCCCCAGCATTTT	CASSEGYGYSNQPQHF
few	.	14	TRBV28	TRBJ2-1	TGTGCCAGCAGCGGGGGCCACTCCTACAATGAGCAGTTCTTC	CASSGGHSYNEQFF
.	TRBD2	16	TRBV7-2	TRBJ2-3	TGTGCCACCGGGACTAGCGGGACGTGGAGCACAGATACGCAGTATTTT	CATGTSGTWSTDTQYF
.	.	15	TRBV10-3	TRBJ1-5	TGTGCCACCATAAAGGGCTCGGATAGCAATCAGCCCCAGCATTTT	CATIKGSDSNQPQHF
.	.	16	TRBV9	TRBJ2-7	TGTGCCAGCAGCGTAGGTGGAGGCTTCGGGTTGTACGAGCAGTACTTC	CASSVGGGFGLYEQYF
few	.	14	TRBV7-8	TRBJ1-2	TGTGCCAGCAGCAGTAGACAGTTAAACTATGGCTACACCTTC	CASSSRQLNYGYTF
.	.	15	TRBV9	TRBJ1-6	TGTGCCAGCAGCGTAGGGGACGGTTCAGAGTCACCCCTCCACTTT	CASSVGDGSESPLHF
.	.	15	TRBV7-2	TRBJ2-5	TGTGCCGGACGAGCTGGAGGGTCTGGCCAAGAGACCCAGTACTTC	CAGRAGGSGQETQYF
.	TRBD1	14	TRBV27	TRBJ1-1	TGTGCCAGCAGTTTAATCCCAGGGGGGACTGAAGCTTTCTTT	CASSLIPGGTEAFF
.	.	11	TRBV9	TRBJ2-3	TGTGCCAGCGGGAGTGCAGATACGCAGTATTTT	CASGSADTQYF
.	.	13	TRBV6-5	TRBJ1-2	TGTGCCAGCAGTTACGGCCGGGGCTATGGCTACACCTTC	CASSYGRGYGYTF
.	TRBD1	15	TRBV16	TRBJ1-4	TGTGCCAGCAGCCAATCCAGGACAGGGAGCGAAAAACTGTTTTTT	CASSQSRTGSEKLFF
.	.	12	TRBV29-1	TRBJ1-1	TGCAGCGTTAGCGCGGTGAACACTGAAGCTTTCTTT	CSVSAVNTEAFF
.	.	17	TRBV15	TRBJ2-5	TGTGCCACCAGCAGAGGATCGGGGGCCCAGGTTAGAGAGACCCAGTACTTC	CATSRGSGAQVRETQYF
.	.	16	TRBV7-2	TRBJ2-3	TGTGCCAGCAGCTTACATGTTGGCGCGGTTGCAGATACGCAGTATTTT	CASSLHVGAVADTQYF
.	.	12	TRBV19	TRBJ1-2	TGTGCCAGTAACCGCGGAAGCTATGGCTACACCTTC	CASNRGSYGYTF
.	TRBD2	16	TRBV9	TRBJ2-2	TGTGCCAGCAGCGGAAGTCCGGGACTAGCTTTCGGGGAGCTGTTTTTT	CASSGSPGLAFGELFF
.	.	13	TRBV2	TRBJ2-1	TGTGCCAGCAGTGAGCTAGCGTACAATGAGCAGTTCTTC	CASSELAYNEQFF
few	.	14	TRBV4-1	TRBJ1-5	TGCGCCAGCAGCCAAGGGGGGGGCGGTCAGCCCCAGCATTTT	CASSQGGGGQPQHF
few	.	13	TRBV10-3	TRBJ2-3	TGTGCCACCTGGACAGCCAACACAGATACGCAGTATTTT	CATWTANTDTQYF
.	.	11	TRBV30	TRBJ1-4	TGTGCCTGGAGTTCTAATGAAAAACTGTTTTTT	CAWSSNEKLFF
once	TRBD2	15	TRBV9	TRBJ2-1	TGTGCCAGCAGCGAAAGACTAGCGGTGGGGAATGAGCAGTTCTTC	CASSERLAVGNEQFF
.	TRBD2	15	TRBV6-1	TRBJ2-1	TGTGCCAGCACCCGGACTAGCGAGTCCTACAATGAGCAGTTCTTC	CASTRTSESYNEQFF
once	.	18	TRBV12-5	TRBJ2-7	TGTGCTAGTGGTTCCCATCTAACCAAAGGAGTAAGAAGTGGCGAGCAGTACTTC	CASGSHLTKGVRSGEQYF
.	.	13	TRBV12-5	TRBJ2-3	TGTGCTAGTGGGAATTCAGGCACAGATACGCAGTATTTT	CASGNSGTDTQYF
.	.	14	TRBV6-1	TRBJ2-1	TGTGCCACCCGGACCGCAGCAGTTTACAATGAGCAGTTCTTC	CATRTAAVYNEQFF
once	.	13	TRBV4-1	TRBJ1-2	TGCGCCAGCAGCCAAACAGGGACGAATGGCTACACCTTC	CASSQTGTNGYTF
few	TRBD1	16	TRBV11-2	TRBJ2-7	TGTGCCAGCAGCCCTGGTAGGGACAGGAATTTTTACGAGCAGTACTTC	CASSPGRDRNFYEQYF
.	.	14	TRBV5-1	TRBJ2-5	TGCGCCAGCAGTGGGGGGGCGACTTCAGAGACCCAGTACTTC	CASSGGATSETQYF
.	TRBD1	17	TRBV5-1	TRBJ1-6	TGCGCCAGCAGCAGAGGGGAACAGGGGGCTGGTAATTCACCCCTCCACTTT	CASSRGEQGAGNSPLHF
.	TRBD1	13	TRBV6-6	TRBJ1-1	TGTGCCAGCAGTTTCGACAGGGACACTGAAGCTTTCTTT	CASSFDRDTEAFF
.	.	15	TRBV28	TRBJ1-5	TGTGCCAGCAGTTTAGCAGGGATTGGCGGTCAGCCCCAGCATTTT	CASSLAGIGGQPQHF
.	.	12	TRBV10-1	TRBJ1-6	TGCGCCAGCAGGCCAGACAGGTCACCCCTCCACTTT	CASRPDRSPLHF
.	TRBD1	15	TRBV4-1	TRBJ1-4	TGCGCCAGCAGCCAAGCGACAGGGCAGACTGAAAAACTGTTTTTT	CASSQATGQTEKLFF
.	TRBD1	14	TRBV10-1	TRBJ2-7	TGCGCCAGCAGTTTAACAGGGGGCGAGGGCGTGCAGTACTTC	CASSLTGGEGVQYF
once	TRBD2	12	TRBV10-3	TRBJ2-1	TGTGCCACAAGACGGACTAGCGGTGAGCAGTTCTTC	CATRRTSGEQFF
.	TRBD2	14	TRBV7-3	TRBJ2-1	TGTGCCAGCAGCTTATTGGGCCTAGCGGGCGAACAGTTCTTC	CASSLLGLAGEQFF
.	TRBD1	17	TRBV5-4	TRBJ1-2	TGTGCCAGCAGCGCATACAGGGGGCCCACTCTGGTCTATGGCTACACCTTC	CASSAYRGPTLVYGYTF
.	.	13	TRBV9	TRBJ2-3	TGTGCCAGCTCCTGGCGGGGCACAGATACGCAGTATTTT	CASSWRGTDTQYF
.	.	15	TRBV15	TRBJ2-3	TGTGCCACCAGCTCCATAGACACGGGACGAGATACGCAGTATTTT	CATSSIDTGRDTQYF
few	TRBD1	17	TRBV5-1	TRBJ1-1	TGCGCCAGCAGCTTGGCCCCGCAATCCCAGGGGGGCACTGAAGCTTTCTTT	CASSLAPQSQGGTEAFF
.	.	15	TRBV5-4	TRBJ1-4	TGTGCCAGCAGCCGAACCACGGACGGTAATGAAAAACTGTTTTTT	CASSRTTDGNEKLFF